These T cell receptor beta chains were read from a single sample in a study of cytomegalovirus exposure and HLA in healthy donors. Here immunoSEQ multiplex PCR was the method, and the copy in TCRdb shows in-frame clones only, minus some. The sample comprises under 200,000 clones, 65% to 85% of which are singletons, and 7% rests with the top ten. Sequenced sample: PBMCs. The receptors stem from a woman aged 30 to 39 in good health and CMV-seropositive. CDR3s include the opening cysteine and the closing phenylalanine or tryptophan. Each record gives: CDR3 protein, V gene.

cdr3_aa: CASRDFMRNTQYF
v_call: TRBV28

cdr3_aa: CASSVESGVDTEAFF
v_call: TRBV9

cdr3_aa: CASSSYTAPQETQYF
v_call: TRBV6-5

cdr3_aa: CASRDRLPKNTIYF
v_call: TRBV9

cdr3_aa: CASSQDPPAAPSSYNSPLHF
v_call: TRBV4-3

cdr3_aa: CASSRLAGGVDTQYF
v_call: TRBV6-4

cdr3_aa: CASSRRSYDYGYTF
v_call: TRBV27

cdr3_aa: CASSQDGGEGLYYGYTF
v_call: TRBV4-3

cdr3_aa: CASSLGLAGLNEQFF
v_call: TRBV13

cdr3_aa: CASSLNGYDEKLFF
v_call: TRBV7-9

cdr3_aa: CASSPGSEKLFF
v_call: TRBV4-1

cdr3_aa: CASSLRRGNTGELFF
v_call: TRBV7-2

cdr3_aa: CASSVESGGYNEQFF
v_call: TRBV9

cdr3_aa: CSVEEDSSYEQYF
v_call: TRBV29-1

cdr3_aa: CASSLWGADTQYF
v_call: TRBV7-3

cdr3_aa: CASSYYGGNYEQYF
v_call: TRBV6-5

cdr3_aa: CASSQDTRLEKITGELFF
v_call: TRBV4-2

cdr3_aa: CASRPRGTSYEQYF
v_call: TRBV2

cdr3_aa: CASSSASRDTEAFF
v_call: TRBV18

cdr3_aa: CASSPLRLGQGYNEQFF
v_call: TRBV11-1

cdr3_aa: CASSLGQGAPQETQYF
v_call: TRBV5-1

cdr3_aa: CASSLGAGNPDTQYF
v_call: TRBV7-3

cdr3_aa: CASSLGVAGGTDTQYF
v_call: TRBV7-3

cdr3_aa: CASSLATSGGTGELFF
v_call: TRBV7-6

cdr3_aa: CASNQGGSGANVLTF
v_call: TRBV28

cdr3_aa: CASSGSGLGLFF
v_call: TRBV2

cdr3_aa: CASSYGQFYNEQFF
v_call: TRBV7-2

cdr3_aa: CASSPLSLADPYEQYF
v_call: TRBV7-2

cdr3_aa: CASSIWGGPGNQPQHF
v_call: TRBV19

cdr3_aa: CASSVNPGPYNEQFF
v_call: TRBV9

cdr3_aa: CASSLIPDSRAFF
v_call: TRBV5-6

cdr3_aa: CASSHKSPGQPYEQYF
v_call: TRBV23-1

cdr3_aa: CASSRGHRFPYEQYF
v_call: TRBV4-3

cdr3_aa: CASSSRWTNEKLFF
v_call: TRBV5-6

cdr3_aa: CASSQGGGGNEQFF
v_call: TRBV4-2

cdr3_aa: CASSQTGGGGDEQYF
v_call: TRBV4-3

cdr3_aa: CASSLRPENTGELFF
v_call: TRBV5-5

cdr3_aa: CASSVKFEKLAKNIQYF
v_call: TRBV25-1

cdr3_aa: CAISEGTESYEQYF
v_call: TRBV10-3

cdr3_aa: CAWNPGRTGKVYQPQHF
v_call: TRBV30

cdr3_aa: CASSLDTGGFTDTQYF
v_call: TRBV7-9

cdr3_aa: CSSSPPGALHYGYTF
v_call: TRBV7-9

cdr3_aa: CASSYKGLAGYNEQFF
v_call: TRBV6-5

cdr3_aa: CASSSGTRGSYEQYF
v_call: TRBV11-2

cdr3_aa: CATSSSLAGADTQYF
v_call: TRBV15

cdr3_aa: CASSRRTAQETQYF
v_call: TRBV7-8

cdr3_aa: CASGLVNRFQKTQYF
v_call: TRBV12-5

cdr3_aa: CASSLEGDGRGYTF
v_call: TRBV5-1

cdr3_aa: CASSLDREGWNTEAFF
v_call: TRBV4-3

cdr3_aa: CASSEVGGNYNSPLHF
v_call: TRBV6-1

cdr3_aa: CATSRDRQDNEKLFF
v_call: TRBV15

cdr3_aa: CASSTQGAAETQYF
v_call: TRBV5-1